The 21 T cell receptor beta chains below come from one sample, sequenced in a study of CD8+CD57+ T cells in acquired aplastic anemia (dated by TCRdb to the late 2010s). Reads for this sample came from an Illumina HiSeq 2000. Genomic DNA served as template for TCR beta VDJ combination and CDR3 sequence profiling. TCRdb reanalyzed the raw reads on its own, using fastp at Q25 for trimming and MiXCR for clone calling, and kept in-frame beta chains. One record per CDR3 amino acid sequence lists the most common genes and DNA. Here the sample has roughly 500,000 distinct CDR3 sequences; roughly a third occur a single time. Under 0.95% of the sample belongs to the ten largest clones. Flow cytometry had shown CD8+CD57+ cell expansion in the patients selected for sequencing. Source material: sorted CD4+, CD8+, or CD8+CD57+ T cells (not recorded which) from PBMCs. Receptors were obtained from a human donor with aplastic anemia.

Here the CDR3 DNA reads TGTGCCAGCAGTTTAGTCGACATAGGATATGGCTACACCTTC. As protein: CASSLVDIGYGYTF. The gene calls are TRBV2 and TRBJ1-2; no clear D gene. V gave up 5 bases and J gave up 5 bases, with 15 bases separating them. CDR1 and CDR2 from the germline V gene are SNHLY and FYNNEI. This CDR3 comprises 14 residues. The full variable domain, its missing parts supplied by reference TRBV2 and TRBJ1-2, is EPEVTQTPSHQVTQMGQEVILRCVPISNHLYFYWYRQILGQKVEFLVSFYNNEISEKSEIFDDQFSVERPDGSNFTLKIRSTKLEDSAMYFCASSLVDIGYGYTFGSGTRLTVV.

This clonotype has only one observation. The rearrangement links TRBV30 to TRBJ1-2; D is unclear. In germline, CDR1 is GTSNPN, CDR2 SVGIG (reference sequence). V was cut by 1 base and J by 5 bases, with 11 bases left in between. The CDR3 consists of 13 residues. CDR3 DNA sequence: TGTGCCTGGAGTGCTGGGGAGGCGTATGGCTACACCTTC. Encoded protein: CAWSAGEAYGYTF.

This clonotype was seen many times. J is TRBJ2-6 and V is TRBV12-3 or TRBV12-4; D ambiguous. Trimming pared 3 bases from V and 4 bases from J, leaving 7 bases between. The CDR3 is made up of 14 amino acids. The CDR3 nucleotides are TGTGCCAGCAGTTTGCGTACCGGGGCCAACGTCCTGACTTTC. The encoded protein is CASSLRTGANVLTF.

Of note for this clonotype: One base away lies a much larger clone, so this may be a sequencing read error. This chain uses TRBV9 with TRBJ2-3; D gene ambiguous. V was shortened by 0 bases and J by 2 bases, with 13 bases between the two germline ends. The CDR3 consists of 16 residues. The germline CDR1 and CDR2 sequences are SGDLS and YYNGEE. Written as DNA, the CDR3 is TGTGCCAGCAGCGTAGCGATACACCCAGACACAGATACGCAGTATTTT. Encoded protein: CASSVAIHPDTDTQYF.

The chain joins TRBV6-5 to TRBJ1-6; weak D call: TRBD1 (5 bases). Germline V gene sequence: CDR1 MNHEY, CDR2 SVGAGI. V was trimmed by 0 bases and J by 10 bases, leaving 13 bases between them. The CDR3 contains 15 residues. CDR3 sequence (DNA): TGTGCCAGCAGTTACTCGGGGGGTTTAGGCTCACCCCTCCACTTT. Translated: CASSYSGGLGSPLHF.

V and J are TRBV28 and TRBJ1-2; D is perhaps TRBD1 (5 bases). Germline CDR1 MDHEN, CDR2 SYDVKM. V dropped 3 bases and J dropped 0 bases, with 17 bases sitting between them. The CDR3 is made up of 17 amino acids. CDR3 nucleotide sequence: TGTGCCAGCAGTTTTCCCTCATACAGGAAAACTAACTATGGCTACACCTTC. This translates into CASSFPSYRKTNYGYTF.

This sequence joins TRBV7-2 and TRBJ1-1; D gene unclear. Trimming left V 2 bases short and J 1 base short, with 5 bases between. This CDR3 has 13 amino acids. Per the germline V gene, CDR1 is SGHTA and CDR2 is FQGNSA. The CDR3 DNA follows: TGTGCCAGCAGCTTACTTTGGAACACTGAAGCTTTCTTT. This gives the protein CASSLLWNTEAFF.

This clonotype was observed at least ten times. This sequence joins TRBV2 and TRBJ2-5; D is ambiguous. Germline CDR1 reads SNHLY; CDR2 reads FYNNEI. V was trimmed by 1 base and J by 4 bases, leaving 4 bases between them. The CDR3 runs 12 residues. The CDR3 is CASSEVTETQYF. CDR3 DNA sequence: TGTGCCAGCAGTGAAGTCACAGAGACCCAGTACTTC.

This clonotype was detected ten times or more. The V call is TRBV29-1, the J call TRBJ1-1; unclear D gene. V lost 5 bases and J 2 bases, leaving 6 bases between the germline ends. The CDR3 runs 11 residues. Germline V lookup: CDR1 SQVTM, CDR2 ANQGSEA. The CDR3 loop reads CSVRANTEAFF. In DNA form, the CDR3 reads TGCAGCGTTCGAGCTAACACTGAAGCTTTCTTT.

This sequence joins TRBV2 and TRBJ2-1; 9 nucleotides align to TRBD1. The CDR3 is 15 amino acids. V shed 6 bases and J 6 bases; nucleotides not matched to a gene: 9. Germline V gene data show CDR1 as SNHLY and CDR2 as FYNNEI. CDR3 loop: CASSVGTGTRNEQFF. DNA for the CDR3: TGTGCCAGCAGCGTGGGGACAGGGACTCGCAATGAGCAGTTCTTC.

With respect to this clonotype: Possible read error: a much larger clone is one base away. This chain uses TRBV29-1 with TRBJ1-1, with 9 bases matching TRBD1. The CDR3 extends over 17 amino acids. CDR1 SQVTM and CDR2 ANQGSEA come from the germline V gene. J gave up 4 bases and V 8 bases, and 20 bases lay outside the gene matches. The CDR3 protein is CSIATITGGALITEAFF. CDR3 DNA: TGCAGCATTGCTACTATAACAGGGGGCGCGTTAATCACTGAAGCTTTCTTT. Complete variable domain (other parts from reference TRBV29-1 and TRBJ1-1): SAVISQKPSRDICQRGTSLTIQCQVDSQVTMMFWYRQQPGQSLTLIATANQGSEATYESGFVIDKFPISRPNLTFSTLTVSNMSPEDSSIYLCSIATITGGALITEAFFGQGTRLTVV.

This chain uses TRBV7-6 with TRBJ1-1; a possible D gene is TRBD1 (5 bases). This CDR3 has 15 residues. Germline CDR1 and CDR2: SGHVS and FNYEAQ. V gave up 1 base and J gave up 4 bases, with 13 bases separating them. Written as DNA, the CDR3 is TGTGCCAGCAGCTTAGGTTCGGGGGGGACCACTGAAGCTTTCTTT. Translated: CASSLGSGGTTEAFF.

The chain uses TRBV5-1 and TRBJ1-2; perhaps TRBD1 as D (6 bases). Germline lookup yields CDR1 SGHRS and CDR2 YFSETQ. Trimming cost V 1 base and J 4 bases, with 11 bases left between them. This CDR3 comprises 14 residues. CDR3 in DNA: TGCGCCAGCAGCTTGACGGGGGCCGCCTATGGCTACACCTTC. This sequence encodes CASSLTGAAYGYTF.

This clonotype appeared many times. The chain uses TRBV4-1 and TRBJ2-7; tentatively, D is TRBD2 (6 bases). Germline V CDR1 and CDR2: MGHRA, YSYEKL. V was pared by 3 bases and J by 4 bases, with 16 bases between. The CDR3 runs 15 residues. The CDR3 nucleotides are TGCGCCAGCAGCCAGGAGGGTCGAGGGGATTACGAGCAGTACTTC. Translating gives CASSQEGRGDYEQYF.

A few counts support this clonotype. Possible read error: a much larger clone is one base away. The chain is built from TRBV19 and TRBJ1-5; 8 bases match TRBD1. The V gene end was trimmed by 8 bases and the J gene end by 6 bases; junction bases not matched to a gene: 6. This CDR3 comprises 13 residues. Per germline, CDR1 LNHDA and CDR2 SQIVND (reference sequence). CDR3 region: CASLDRGSQPQHF. DNA of the CDR3: TGTGCCAGTCTTGACAGGGGCAGTCAGCCCCAGCATTTT.

The V call is TRBV30, the J call TRBJ1-2; 7 bases are shared with TRBD1. Looked up from germline, CDR1 is GTSNPN and CDR2 is SVGIG (reference sequence). There are 12 residues in the CDR3. V gave up 7 bases and J gave up 6 bases; unmatched junction bases: 8. Written as DNA, the CDR3 is TGTGCCTCCCCAGGGGGTAAGGATGGCTACACCTTC. As protein: CASPGGKDGYTF. The full variable domain, its missing parts supplied by reference TRBV30 and TRBJ1-2, is SQTIHQWPATLVQPVGSPLSLECTVEGTSNPNLYWYRQAAGRGLQLLFYSVGIGQISSEVPQNLSASRPQDRQFILSSKKLLLSDSGFYLCASPGGKDGYTFGSGTRLTVV.

The rearrangement links TRBV7-2 to TRBJ2-7; D is undetermined. CDR1 is SGHTA and CDR2 is FQGNSA in the germline V gene. V gave up 1 base and J gave up 6 bases, with 4 bases separating them. The CDR3 runs 11 residues. The CDR3 nucleotides are TGTGCCAGCAGCTTAGTCGTCGAGCAGTACTTC. The encoded protein is CASSLVVEQYF.

The sample holds a few counts of this clonotype. This CDR3 reads CASSPSGTTRNTIYF. Written as DNA, the CDR3 is TGTGCCAGCTCACCGTCCGGGACCACGAGAAACACCATATATTTT. The chain recombines TRBV18 with TRBJ1-3, with TRBD1 as a possible D gene (5 bases). The germline V gene has CDR1 KGHSH and CDR2 LQKENI. Trimming took off 3 bases at V and 5 bases at J, with 14 bases between the two ends. This CDR3 spans 15 amino acids. The complete variable domain, with remaining parts taken from reference TRBV18 and TRBJ1-3, reads NAGVMQNPRHLVRRRGQEARLRCSPMKGHSHVYWYRQLPEEGLKFMVYLQKENIIDESGMPKERFSAEFPKEGPSILRIQQVVRGDSAAYFCASSPSGTTRNTIYFGEGSWLTVV.

This clonotype was observed a handful of times. The rearrangement uses TRBV12-3 or TRBV12-4 and TRBJ2-1; D is unclear. The V end lost 5 bases, the J end lost 2 bases, and 13 bases lay between the germline ends. The CDR3 is 15 residues long. The CDR3 nucleotides read TGTGCCAGCAGTATATCCGACACGACCTACAATGAGCAGTTCTTC. This codes for CASSISDTTYNEQFF.

The V call is TRBV3-1, the J call TRBJ1-6, with no clear D. Between the trimmed V and J ends, which lost 8 bases and 7 bases, there was a span of 12 bases. The CDR3 extends over 13 amino acids. Germline loops: CDR1 LGHDT, CDR2 YNNKEL (reference sequence). The chain's CDR3 is CASGKGINSPLHF. CDR3 bases: TGTGCCAGCGGGAAGGGCATCAATTCACCCCTCCACTTT.

This clonotype showed up many times. The chain combines TRBV10-3 with TRBJ1-2; TRBD1 agrees at 8 bases. Germline V gives CDR1 ENHRY, CDR2 SYGVKD. The V segment lost 4 bases and the J segment 8 bases; nucleotides outside the gene matches: 3. This CDR3 is 12 amino acids long. CDR3 coding DNA: TGTGCCATCAGTGGGACAGGGATGGGCTACACCTTC. It specifies CAISGTGMGYTF.